This T cell receptor (beta chain) emerged from a study of shared clonotypes between healthy human individuals. General observations from the study: Despite large depth, sorted-subset datasets appeared incompletely sequenced. Naive CD4 clonotypes were shared across a handful of donors at roughly 5.3%. All-four-donor shared clonotypes had higher generation probabilities than non-shared clonotypes did.

Clones were read by immunoSEQ multiplex PCR, and TCRdb kept only the in-frame ones, dropping some. The sample consists of about 670,000 clones, 72% of them appearing once. Concerning this clone itself: Its target is not known. Sequence at one end of the junction differs from germline and may be a read error.

The CDR3 contains 12 residues. Germline loops: CDR1 SGHTA, CDR2 FQGTGA. CD4+ cells were split into CD45RA+ naive and CD45RA-negative memory subsets. The source of this sequence is a woman aged 25 to 39 in good health. This chain links TRBV7-3 with TRBJ2-1; a possible D gene is TRBD1 (5 bases). Source material: memory CD4+ T cells sorted from blood. Subset of the sample: CD45RA-negative fraction. The DNA of the CDR3 is TGCGCCAGCAGCTCACAGGCGACTGAGCAGTTCTTC. It encodes CASSSQATEQFF. The whole variable domain, filled in from reference TRBV7-3 and TRBJ2-1, reads GAGVSQTPSNKVTEKGKYVELRCDPISGHTALYWYRQSLGQGPEFLIYFQGTGAADDSGLPNDRFFAVRPEGSVSTLKIQRTERGDSAVYLCASSSQATEQFFGPGTRLTVL.